The rows below give T cell receptor beta chains drawn from one sample of a study of blood T cell repertoires in COVID-19. This table comes from immunoSEQ multiplex PCR, and its TCRdb copy is limited to in-frame clones, with some not included. There are 300,000 to 400,000 clones in the sample; approximately 87% occur only once, and roughly 8% lies in the top ten. The sample consisted of peripheral blood. The source of these receptors is a woman between 50 and 59 years old who had recovered from COVID-19. CDR3s include the opening cysteine and the closing phenylalanine or tryptophan. D genes are given only for firm matches. Clone size is stated in some rows and not others, as once, few, many or a class when expanded.

CDR3aa: CASSPRAGTATNYGYTF; CDR3nt: TGTGCCAGCAGCCCCCGAGCCGGGACTGCCACGAACTATGGCTACACCTTC; d_gene: -; j_gene: TRBJ1-2; abundance: -; v_gene: TRBV11-2
CDR3aa: CASLGQANTGELFF; CDR3nt: TGTGCCAGTCTTGGGCAGGCGAACACCGGGGAGCTGTTTTTT; d_gene: -; j_gene: TRBJ2-2; abundance: many; v_gene: TRBV19
CDR3aa: CASSPSPRGYTF; CDR3nt: TGTGCCAGCAGTCCCAGCCCGAGGGGCTACACCTTC; d_gene: -; j_gene: TRBJ1-2; abundance: -; v_gene: TRBV6-2/TRBV6-3
CDR3aa: CASSVATGQGFSTDTQYF; CDR3nt: TGTGCCAGCAGCGTAGCTACCGGACAGGGGTTTAGCACAGATACGCAGTATTTT; d_gene: TRBD1; j_gene: TRBJ2-3; abundance: -; v_gene: TRBV9
CDR3aa: CASSYSRDRGHGNQPQHF; CDR3nt: TGTGCCAGCAGTTACTCGCGGGACAGGGGACATGGCAATCAGCCCCAGCATTTT; d_gene: TRBD1; j_gene: TRBJ1-5; abundance: -; v_gene: TRBV6-2/TRBV6-3
CDR3aa: CASSLTTLNTEAFF; CDR3nt: TGTGCCAGCAGTTTAACCACTTTGAACACTGAAGCTTTCTTT; d_gene: -; j_gene: TRBJ1-1; abundance: -; v_gene: TRBV28
CDR3aa: CASSLSQGAFNEQFF; CDR3nt: TGTGCCAGCAGCTTGTCGCAGGGGGCTTTCAATGAGCAGTTCTTC; d_gene: TRBD1; j_gene: TRBJ2-1; abundance: -; v_gene: TRBV5-4
CDR3aa: CASSGLTDQPQHF; CDR3nt: TGTGCCAGTAGCGGACTGACCGATCAGCCCCAGCATTTT; d_gene: -; j_gene: TRBJ1-5; abundance: -; v_gene: TRBV19
CDR3aa: CASRRDSSYNSPLHF; CDR3nt: TGTGCCAGCAGGAGGGACAGCTCCTATAATTCACCCCTCCACTTT; d_gene: TRBD1; j_gene: TRBJ1-6; abundance: -; v_gene: TRBV6-5
CDR3aa: CASSSQGGSPLHF; CDR3nt: TGTGCCAGCAGCTCCCAGGGCGGTTCACCCCTCCACTTT; d_gene: -; j_gene: TRBJ1-6; abundance: few; v_gene: TRBV7-9
CDR3aa: CASSSTGTGEGRDTDTQYF; CDR3nt: TGCGCCAGCAGCTCCACCGGGACAGGGGAAGGACGCGACACAGATACGCAGTATTTT; d_gene: TRBD1; j_gene: TRBJ2-3; abundance: -; v_gene: TRBV5-1
CDR3aa: CASSTGVGVWSRWTEAFF; CDR3nt: TGTGCCAGTAGTACAGGGGTTGGGGTTTGGTCAAGATGGACTGAAGCTTTCTTT; d_gene: -; j_gene: TRBJ1-1; abundance: once; v_gene: TRBV19
CDR3aa: CASSKKYRGRSQPQHF; CDR3nt: TGTGCCAGCAGCAAGAAGTACAGGGGTAGAAGCCAGCCCCAGCATTTT; d_gene: -; j_gene: TRBJ1-5; abundance: -; v_gene: TRBV21-1
CDR3aa: CATTADLGLRYGYTF; CDR3nt: TGTGCCACCACGGCCGACTTGGGGCTTAGATATGGCTACACCTTC; d_gene: -; j_gene: TRBJ1-2; abundance: -; v_gene: TRBV10-3
CDR3aa: CASSYLGTGAQPQHF; CDR3nt: TGTGCCAGCAGTTACTTGGGAACAGGAGCACAGCCCCAGCATTTT; d_gene: -; j_gene: TRBJ1-5; abundance: -; v_gene: TRBV6-6
CDR3aa: CASSYQTGRSYEQYF; CDR3nt: TGTGCCAGCAGTTATCAGACAGGCCGCTCCTACGAGCAGTACTTC; d_gene: -; j_gene: TRBJ2-7; abundance: -; v_gene: TRBV6-2/TRBV6-3
CDR3aa: CASSPNSHTGELFF; CDR3nt: TGTGCCAGCAGCCCGAACTCCCACACCGGGGAGCTGTTTTTT; d_gene: -; j_gene: TRBJ2-2; abundance: once; v_gene: TRBV11-2
CDR3aa: CASSPTSFPDTQYF; CDR3nt: TGTGCCAGCAGCCCCACTAGTTTCCCAGATACGCAGTATTTT; d_gene: -; j_gene: TRBJ2-3; abundance: -; v_gene: TRBV5-4
CDR3aa: CASSRDRVSLFQPQHF; CDR3nt: TGTGCCAGCAGCAGGGACAGGGTCTCTCTTTTTCAGCCCCAGCATTTT; d_gene: TRBD1; j_gene: TRBJ1-5; abundance: -; v_gene: TRBV5-8
CDR3aa: CASSFGTGENQPQHF; CDR3nt: TGTGCCAGCAGCTTCGGTACAGGGGAAAATCAGCCCCAGCATTTT; d_gene: TRBD1; j_gene: TRBJ1-5; abundance: once; v_gene: TRBV5-4
CDR3aa: CASSPGTEAFF; CDR3nt: TGTGCCAGCAGCCCCGGGACTGAAGCTTTCTTT; d_gene: -; j_gene: TRBJ1-1; abundance: -; v_gene: TRBV28
CDR3aa: CASSFFFVGGPSPLHF; CDR3nt: TGTGCCAGCAGCTTTTTTTTCGTGGGGGGGCCTTCACCCCTCCACTTT; d_gene: -; j_gene: TRBJ1-6; abundance: once; v_gene: TRBV5-8
CDR3aa: CASSLGPAGGDEQFF; CDR3nt: TGTGCTAGCAGCTTAGGTCCAGCGGGAGGCGATGAGCAGTTCTTC; d_gene: TRBD2; j_gene: TRBJ2-1; abundance: once; v_gene: TRBV7-7
CDR3aa: CASTDRAYEQYF; CDR3nt: TGTGCCAGCACGGACAGAGCCTACGAGCAGTACTTC; d_gene: -; j_gene: TRBJ2-7; abundance: -; v_gene: TRBV6-5
CDR3aa: CAISATSGLNEQFF; CDR3nt: TGTGCCATCAGTGCCACTAGCGGACTCAATGAGCAGTTCTTC; d_gene: TRBD2; j_gene: TRBJ2-1; abundance: -; v_gene: TRBV10-3
CDR3aa: CASSFGGNYEQYF; CDR3nt: TGCGCCAGCAGCTTCGGAGGGAACTACGAGCAGTACTTC; d_gene: -; j_gene: TRBJ2-7; abundance: -; v_gene: TRBV5-1
CDR3aa: CASSSQGSNQPQHF; CDR3nt: TGTGCCAGCAGCTCACAGGGGAGCAATCAGCCCCAGCATTTT; d_gene: TRBD1; j_gene: TRBJ1-5; abundance: -; v_gene: TRBV7-8
CDR3aa: CASSLSQGTDTQYF; CDR3nt: TGTGCCAGCAGCTTGAGTCAGGGCACAGATACGCAGTATTTT; d_gene: -; j_gene: TRBJ2-3; abundance: -; v_gene: TRBV7-9